This T cell receptor (beta chain) was captured by sequencing in a study of cytomegalovirus exposure and HLA in healthy donors (dated by TCRdb to about 2017). For the wider study: According to an earlier analysis of several hundred of the donors, roughly 180 million T cells yielded 95 million to 140 million unique TCR beta sequences and more than 250 Gb of sequence data. In a later genetic analysis, genome-wide SNP genotypes for about three fifths of the 666 donors were used, and that subset was treated as a discovery cohort. In addition to the first cohort of approximately 650 subjects, a separate validation cohort of 120 different subjects was used. To predict cytomegalovirus infection status, the study combined high-throughput TCR immunosequencing, statistical association of individual TCRs with disease status, and machine learning. All discovery cohort repertoires had been generated using a single sequencing platform. Among around 400 genotyped donors of the cohort, an average of roughly 230,000 unique TCR beta nucleotide sequences was sequenced per donor, of which about 20% were non-productive. The study was designed to test whether signatures of past pathogen exposure could be identified by cataloging public T cell receptors. Five DR-DQ haplotypes were handled as single units for association and clustering because linkage in the cohort was strong. Among the approximately 400 genotyped donors, around 79% belonged to the genetic ancestry cluster associated with self-reported Caucasian donors. Class I and class II HLA loci were covered by the typing at four-digit resolution. The number of donors typed differed by locus, with about 629-630 for A, B, C, DRB1 and DQB1, roughly 520 for DQA1, 606 for DPA1, and under 490 for DPB1. An early release that covered approximately 600 HLA-typed donors contained about 300 gigabases of sequencing data and 75 million to 100 million unique TCR sequences. In the later analysis, no new phenotypic data were used to find candidate immune exposures; instead, reliance was placed on TCR beta sequences and their occurrence across donors. An earlier analysis of about 620 of the donors applied high-throughput TCR beta sequencing to assess whether each TCR beta V gene segment acted as functional or pseudogenic. In a later analysis, previously published TCR beta repertoires from 500 to 750 donors were re-analyzed and high-resolution HLA genotyping was added so that TCR occurrence patterns could be studied. Donor age, sex, ethnicity and CMV serostatus were collected together with the repertoire data. The study profiled the T cell repertoires of hundreds of subjects by immunosequencing and related them to cytomegalovirus serostatus.

The CDR3 contains 16 residues, cysteine and phenylalanine counted. The retained sequence is limited to the CDR3, 48 bases, with the frame set at the first base. Taken from the germline V gene (reference sequence), the CDR1 and CDR2 loops are SGHNT and YYREEE. Deletion took 0 bases off V and 4 bases off J, with a span of 11 bases between the germline ends. As concerns this clone: It has no known antigen specificity. Within one base of it there is no much larger clone, and no base qualities were kept.

The library relied on the immunoSEQ multiplex PCR assay. A mixture of 60 forward primers for TCR Vbeta segments and 13 reverse primers for TCR Jbeta segments was used in the multiplex PCR. A multiplex PCR assay on genomic DNA amplified the CDR3 region of rearranged TCR beta genes. Amplified TCR beta libraries were sequenced as 87-base-pair reads on the Illumina HiSeq System. Per the authors' processing: A later analysis counted approximately 84 million unique TCR beta chains across the 650 to 800 repertoires, and some 11 million of these chains were shared by at least two donors. Raw reads were error-corrected and collapsed into unique sequences by a nearest-neighbor algorithm in which closely related sequences were merged to remove PCR and sequencing errors. To assign V, D and J gene segments, CDR3 sequences were aligned to IMGT reference sequences. For a sequence to be retained, a match of at least six nucleotides to both a V gene segment and a J gene segment was required. Rearrangements were called productive when the CDR3 lacked stop codons and stayed in frame with V and J; all others were non-productive. Following IMGT convention, CDR3 was defined as the stretch from the second conserved V-encoded cysteine up to the conserved J-encoded phenylalanine. The earlier analysis of around 640 of the donors excluded sequences that lacked an unambiguous match to a single V gene segment. An earlier analysis of 550 to 650 of the donors classified V segments as functional when productive rearrangements were above 56.7% and as segregating when the standard deviation between donors was above 5%. A statistical classification framework was built for diagnosing cytomegalovirus status from the catalog of TCR beta chain sequences. V and J gene assignment, in a later analysis, came from comparing TCR nucleotide sequences with IMGT/GENE-DB human TR gene sequences. Using the TCRdist pipeline, a later analysis assigned CDR3 sequences along with most-parsimonious VDJ recombination scenarios. In a later analysis, each TCR beta chain was defined by its CDR3 amino acid sequence together with its V-gene family, and reads lacking a unique V-gene family were excluded. In a later analysis, fewer than 650 highly shared, low-generation-probability nucleotide sequences were removed to address suspected cross-contamination and a sequencing artifact. For each public chain, a later analysis derived a clonal expansion index from normalized ranks of inferred template counts within each repertoire. A later analysis computed generation probabilities with a VDJ recombination model fitted to out-of-frame rearrangements, and checked the results against IGoR. In a later analysis, TCR-TCR, TCR-HLA and TCR-CMV co-occurrence was scored with hypergeometric tests, and a repertoire-size bias correction was applied to TCR pairs. False discovery rates were estimated in a later analysis by permuting HLA or CMV assignments 20 times. In a later analysis, co-occurring TCRs were grouped using DBSCAN, with TCRdist sequence similarity added in when clustering inside HLA-allele-positive subsets. Repertoires with fewer than 30,000 or more than 120,000 public chains were left out of co-occurrence clustering, as were five repertoires with anomalous nucleotide sharing. TCRdb provides this immuneACCESS table in a form limited to in-frame rearrangements. Some clones are lacking; in checked studies, under half of them reflect an unresolved V gene, and why the rest are absent is not known. V, J and clone size are taken as reported in that table, and D and trimming were inferred from the DNA itself. This sample holds fewer than 130,000 clones; less than 80% were observed only once. Around 3.1% of the sample belongs to the ten largest clones.

The investigation overall reported the following: According to a later analysis, parvovirus B19, influenza, CMV and Epstein-Barr virus appeared linked to several top co-occurrence clusters. In a later analysis, most CMV-associated TCR beta chains were found to appear HLA-restricted, with HLA associations seemingly driven largely by CMV exposure. In a later analysis, TCR association rates were found to vary across HLA loci, with the most associated TCRs seen for DRB1 alleles and the fewest for HLA-C alleles. In a later analysis, HLA-associated TCR beta chains were found to be more clonally expanded and to have lower generation probabilities than equally common non-associated chains. A few of the identified cytomegalovirus-associated TCR beta chains were confirmed in vitro to be specific for cytomegalovirus antigens. Because HLA typing was unavailable for some donors at each locus, only the typed subset was used in association tests. The authors suggested that the approach could potentially be extended to other disease states and immunological phenotypes. A later genetic analysis reported fewer N-insertions in productive TCRs among donors in an Asian-associated ancestry cluster than the roughly 620-donor mean. Assigning TCR associations to individual alleles was difficult when HLA alleles, especially DR and DQ, strongly co-occurred. A further reported finding was that TCR beta sequences accurately predicted the HLA-A and HLA-B alleles for most subjects in the first cohort. In a later analysis, about 17,000 TCR beta sequences were associated with specific HLA alleles at a false discovery rate of 0.05. In both the original and validation cohorts, the classifier was reported to diagnose cytomegalovirus status with high specificity and sensitivity. CMV serostatus was the only immune exposure information available for the cohort. In this cohort, only TCR beta chains were sequenced, and detectable features were limited by the absence of alpha or paired-chain data. A total of around 150 TCR beta chains were listed by the study as associated with cytomegalovirus. A group of highly shared sequence variants was considered likely to be a technical artifact of the sequencing pipeline. While some public TCRs were present in many individuals, most TCR sequences turned up only very rarely across donors. Because counts were too low, roughly 17 rarely observed V segments, including chromosome 9 orphons, were left out of the earlier analysis of 500 to 750 of the donors. Presence/absence analyses assumed roughly uniform sequencing depth across donors, an assumption that may not hold. Because the 87-base-pair reads could not distinguish some IMGT-functional V segments, including TRBV6-2 and TRBV6-3, those segments were excluded. In a later genetic analysis, a missense DCLRE1C variant was associated with V-gene and J-gene trimming of TCR beta chains, and the association was replicated in an independent cohort. Linkage disequilibrium might explain the correlated functional status among segregating V segments, but an unknown experimental factor could not be ruled out. An earlier analysis of around 500 of the donors showed that most TCR beta V segments appeared in productive rearrangements either about 87% or about 30% of the time, which broadly matched IMGT annotations.

In total, roughly 710 healthy bone marrow donors made up the cohort. Cohort members were all nominally healthy when sampled, although unrecorded immune exposures were likely present. The donor was CMV seronegative and was included in the group of several hundred seronegative cohort members. Each donor provided a peripheral blood sample, and peripheral blood mononuclear cells were used for TCR beta sequencing. Genomic DNA extraction from the blood cell samples was performed with the Qiagen DNeasy Blood Extraction Kit. The source material was PBMCs. The chain couples TRBV5-4 to TRBJ2-6; the D gene is perhaps TRBD1, from 6 matching bases. This TCR came from a middle-aged woman in good health and CMV-seronegative. CDR3 reads: CASSLDRVLGANVLTF. The nucleotides read TGTGCCAGCAGCTTGGACAGGGTCTTGGGGGCCAACGTCCTGACTTTC.